A single TCR beta chain is shown here with its context. Germline V lookup: CDR1 LNHNV, CDR2 YYDKDF (reference sequence). The CDR3 has 16 amino acids. V lost 3 bases and J lost 6; bases outside the gene matches: 11. The data derive from a study of technical replicates of blood from several donors. TCRdb keeps only in-frame clones here, not all; method: immunoSEQ multiplex PCR. The table shows approximately 76,000 clones, with 97% occurring only once. This clonotype originated in a human donor in good health. Material: T cells isolated from PBMCs. V usage is TRBV15 and J usage is TRBJ1-1; 9 bases are a match to TRBD1. The CDR3 protein is CATSRTATGGMAEAFF. The CDR3 DNA follows: TGTGCCACCAGCAGGACCGCGACAGGGGGAATGGCTGAAGCTTTCTTT. Full variable domain (outside the CDR3, taken from reference TRBV15 and TRBJ1-1): DAMVIQNPRYQVTQFGKPVTLSCSQTLNHNVMYWYQQKSSQAPKLLFHYYDKDFNNEADTPDNFQSRRPNTSFCFLDIRSPGLGDTAMYLCATSRTATGGMAEAFFGQGTRLTVV.